This entry features one TCR beta chain sequence. Its antigen is as yet unknown. This specimen belongs to a study of OX40 agonist ivuxolimab in advanced cancers. About the study: Ivuxolimab is a fully human IgG2 antibody that activates OX40 (CD134).

Some clones are missing from TCRdb's copy, which holds only in-frame ones; the method was immunoSEQ multiplex PCR. This repertoire shows about 43,000 clones, around nine tenths found once; its top ten account for 10% to 12%. Findings and caveats of the study: CD4+ T cells averaged fewer expanded clones than CD8+ T cells. Low normalized T-cell clonal expansion also characterized some of the nonresponders.

Germline values: CDR1 MNHEY, CDR2 SMNVEV (reference sequence). V lost 6 bases and J lost 7, with 16 bases in between. This CDR3 region has 14 residues. V and J are TRBV27 and TRBJ1-5; D may be TRBD1 (6 bases). The source of this sequence is an adult with an advanced solid tumor such as melanoma, head and neck, liver or kidney cancer. This material consisted of CD4+ or CD8+ T cells sorted from blood, taken in a trial of the OX40 agonist ivuxolimab. The DNA of the CDR3 is TGTGCCAGCAGGATCAGTCCGGGGGCGCAGCCCCAGCATTTT. It is translated as CASRISPGAQPQHF.